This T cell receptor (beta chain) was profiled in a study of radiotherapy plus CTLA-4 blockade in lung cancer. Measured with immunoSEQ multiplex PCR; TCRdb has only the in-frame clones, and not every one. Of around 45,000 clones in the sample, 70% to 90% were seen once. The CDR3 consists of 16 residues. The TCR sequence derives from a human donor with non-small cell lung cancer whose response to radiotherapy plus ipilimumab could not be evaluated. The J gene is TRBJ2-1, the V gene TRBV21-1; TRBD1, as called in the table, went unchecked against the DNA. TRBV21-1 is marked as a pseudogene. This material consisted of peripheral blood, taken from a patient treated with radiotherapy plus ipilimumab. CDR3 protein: CASSKEATGTKNEQFF. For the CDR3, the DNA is TGTGCCAGCAGCAAAGAAGCGACAGGGACGAAAAATGAGCAGTTCTTC.